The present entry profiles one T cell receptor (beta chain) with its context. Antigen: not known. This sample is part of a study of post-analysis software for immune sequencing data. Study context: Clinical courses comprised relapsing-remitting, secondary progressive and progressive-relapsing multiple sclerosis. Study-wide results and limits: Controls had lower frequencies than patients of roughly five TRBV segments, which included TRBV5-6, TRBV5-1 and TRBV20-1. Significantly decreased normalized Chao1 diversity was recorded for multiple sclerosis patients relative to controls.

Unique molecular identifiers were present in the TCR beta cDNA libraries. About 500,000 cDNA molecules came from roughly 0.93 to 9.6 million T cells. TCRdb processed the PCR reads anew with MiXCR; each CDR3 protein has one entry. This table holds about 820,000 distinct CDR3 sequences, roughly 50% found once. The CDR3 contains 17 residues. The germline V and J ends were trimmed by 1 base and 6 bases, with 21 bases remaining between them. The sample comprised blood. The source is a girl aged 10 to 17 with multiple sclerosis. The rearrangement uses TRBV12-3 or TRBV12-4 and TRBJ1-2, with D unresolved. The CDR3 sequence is CASSLGAFRREGHGYTF. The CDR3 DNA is TGTGCCAGCAGTTTAGGAGCTTTTCGGCGGGAGGGTCATGGCTACACCTTC.